Included here is one T cell receptor beta chain sequence, with context. The data are from a study of T cell changes during pregnancy in multiple sclerosis. There are 15 residues in the CDR3. The V gene lost 5 bases and the J gene lost 0 bases, with 13 bases spanning the gap. Germline CDR1 is MNHEY and CDR2 is SVGAGI. The assay was immunoSEQ multiplex PCR, and TCRdb's table has in-frame clones only and misses some. Here the sample spans fewer than 85,000 clones, approximately 90% being singletons. The source is a female donor in good health, enrolled as a control in a pregnancy study. Specimen: peripheral blood, collected in the first trimester of pregnancy. The gene calls are TRBV6-5 and TRBJ1-1; possibly TRBD1 for D (6 bases). CDR3 sequence (DNA): TGTGCCAGCAGTCGACAACAGGGTGTGAACACTGAAGCTTTCTTT. It is translated as CASSRQQGVNTEAFF.